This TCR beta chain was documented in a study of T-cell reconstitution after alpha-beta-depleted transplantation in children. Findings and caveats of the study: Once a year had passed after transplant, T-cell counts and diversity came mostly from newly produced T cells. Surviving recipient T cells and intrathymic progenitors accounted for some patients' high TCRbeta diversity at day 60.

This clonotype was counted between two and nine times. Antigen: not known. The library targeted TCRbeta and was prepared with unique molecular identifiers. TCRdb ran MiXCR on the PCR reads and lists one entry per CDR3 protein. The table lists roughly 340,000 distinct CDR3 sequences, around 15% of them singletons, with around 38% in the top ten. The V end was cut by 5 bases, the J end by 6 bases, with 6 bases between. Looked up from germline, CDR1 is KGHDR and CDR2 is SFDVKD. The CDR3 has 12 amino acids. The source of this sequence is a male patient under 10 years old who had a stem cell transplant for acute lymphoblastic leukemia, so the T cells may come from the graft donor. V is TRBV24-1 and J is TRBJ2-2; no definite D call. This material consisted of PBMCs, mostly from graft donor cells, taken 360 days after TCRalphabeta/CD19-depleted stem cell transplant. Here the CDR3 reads CATSVAAGELFF. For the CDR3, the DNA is TGTGCCACCAGTGTGGCGGCCGGGGAGCTGTTTTTT.